This is a list of T cell receptor beta chains from one sample in a study of OX40 agonist ivuxolimab in advanced cancers. The table came from immunoSEQ multiplex PCR; TCRdb's copy has only in-frame clones and leaves some out. The data show around 82,000 clones, more than 70% seen once. The sequencing used CD4+ or CD8+ T cells sorted from blood, collected in a trial of the OX40 agonist ivuxolimab. These receptors all come from an adult with an advanced solid tumor such as melanoma, head and neck, liver or kidney cancer. CDR3s include the opening cysteine and the closing phenylalanine or tryptophan. Each record gives: J gene, D gene, clone size, V gene, CDR3 DNA, CDR3 protein. D genes are given only for firm matches. Clone sizes are given selectively: once, few, many, or a class where the clone is expanded.

>TRBJ1-2|-|-|TRBV6-5
TGTGCCAGCAGTTACGGCCAGGGCGTAGTATACTATGGCTACACCTTC
CASSYGQGVVYYGYTF
>TRBJ2-3|TRBD2|-|TRBV4-3
TGCGCCAGCAGCCAGAACGTAAAGAGGAGCGGGGGCACAGATACGCAGTATTTT
CASSQNVKRSGGTDTQYF
>TRBJ2-3|-|-|TRBV2
TGTGCCAGCAGTGATGTGAAGGGGTGGGGGCCTAACACAGATACGCAGTATTTT
CASSDVKGWGPNTDTQYF
>TRBJ1-2|-|-|TRBV20-1
TGCAGTGCTAGTAACCAGGAGCTCTACACCTTC
CSASNQELYTF
>TRBJ2-2|-|-|TRBV7-3
TGTGCCAGCAGGTTAGGGACCGACCTTCACACCGGGGAGCTGTTTTTT
CASRLGTDLHTGELFF
>TRBJ1-1|TRBD1|-|TRBV10-3
TGTGCCATCAGAACAGGGGGCGAAACTGAAGCTTTCTTT
CAIRTGGETEAFF
>TRBJ2-1|TRBD2|-|TRBV7-9
TGTGCCAGCAGCCGGACTAGCGAGATTGGCCTCTTC
CASSRTSEIGLF
>TRBJ2-7|TRBD1|-|TRBV6-1
TGTGCCAGCAGTGAAACCCGGGACAGGGGCCACGAGCAGTACTTC
CASSETRDRGHEQYF
>TRBJ2-1|-|-|TRBV21-1
TGTGCCAGCAGCAAACGCCGCCTGGACAGTTCCTACAATGAGCAGTTCTTC
CASSKRRLDSSYNEQFF
>TRBJ2-5|-|-|TRBV5-1
TGCGCCAGCAGCTTTTTGGTAGGCCTGGGAGAGACCCAGTACTTC
CASSFLVGLGETQYF
>TRBJ1-2|-|-|TRBV28
TGTGCCAGCGGGGGGGAGGGCTACACCTTC
CASGGEGYTF
>TRBJ1-4|-|once|TRBV19
TGTGCCAGTAGTTTGGACGCTAATGAAAAACTGTTTTTT
CASSLDANEKLFF
>TRBJ2-1|-|-|TRBV28
TGTGCCAGCAGTGGACCTCACAATGAGCAGTTCTTC
CASSGPHNEQFF
>TRBJ2-7|-|-|TRBV5-4
TGTGCCAGCAGCTTGCAGAGCTCCTACGAGCAGTACTTC
CASSLQSSYEQYF
>TRBJ1-2|-|-|TRBV27
TGTGCCAGCAGGCTAAGTGGTCCGGGGTATGGCTACACCTTC
CASRLSGPGYGYTF
>TRBJ1-2|-|-|TRBV13
TGTGCCAGCAGCTTAGAAGGCGACAGTAGTTTGAACTATGGCTACACCTTC
CASSLEGDSSLNYGYTF
>TRBJ2-3|-|-|TRBV11-3
TGTGCCAGCAGCTCGAGATGGACGGACGCAGATACGCAGTATTTT
CASSSRWTDADTQYF
>TRBJ2-7|-|-|TRBV18
TGTGCCAGCTCACCCCTTACTCCAGGTGCCTACGAGCAGTACTTC
CASSPLTPGAYEQYF
>TRBJ2-7|-|-|TRBV7-9
TGTGCCAGCAGCTCCCACGGGGGATCCTACGAGCAGTACTTC
CASSSHGGSYEQYF
>TRBJ1-4|-|few|TRBV6-4
TGTGCCAGCAGTCCCGACACAGGAAATGAAAAACTGTTTTTT
CASSPDTGNEKLFF
>TRBJ1-2|-|-|TRBV20-1
TGCAGTGCTAGAACCAGCTATGGCTACACCTTC
CSARTSYGYTF
>TRBJ1-2|-|-|TRBV28
TGTGCCAGCAGTCCCACCTGGGGATCAATAAGTGGCTACACCTTC
CASSPTWGSISGYTF
>TRBJ2-5|TRBD1|once|TRBV5-4
TGTGCCAGCAGCGCCGACAGGGGGGTGTACCAAGAGACCCAGTACTTC
CASSADRGVYQETQYF
>TRBJ1-3|-|few|TRBV9
TGTGCCAGCAGCGTAGACAGGTGGGGAAACACCATATATTTT
CASSVDRWGNTIYF
>TRBJ1-1|-|-|TRBV7-2
TGTGCCAGCAGCCCTGATGGGGTTGAAGCTTTCTTT
CASSPDGVEAFF
>TRBJ2-7|-|-|TRBV6-5
TGTGCCAGCAGTGAGAGCTCCTACGAGCAGTACTTC
CASSESSYEQYF
>TRBJ1-1|-|-|TRBV6-6
TGTGCCAGCAGCCCCGCTCGGGCGAACACTGAAGCTTTCTTT
CASSPARANTEAFF
>TRBJ1-3|-|-|TRBV9
TGTGCCAGCAGCGTAGCTTCTTACATCCTCTCTGGAAACACCATATATTTT
CASSVASYILSGNTIYF
>TRBJ1-2|-|-|TRBV14
TGTGCCAGCAGCCAATGGAGGGGAAGCGGCTACACCTTC
CASSQWRGSGYTF
>TRBJ1-1|TRBD1|-|TRBV19
TGTGCCAGTAGTATTCTGCCGGGACAGGGGTACACTGAAGCTTTCTTT
CASSILPGQGYTEAFF
>TRBJ2-2|TRBD1|-|TRBV5-4
TGTGCCAGCAGCGATCACGACAGGGGAAGAACCGGGGAGCTGTTTTTT
CASSDHDRGRTGELFF
>TRBJ2-6|TRBD1|once|TRBV5-1
TGCGCCAGCACCAACTTGGGGACAGATCCCCCCCCTGGGGCCAACGTCCTGACTTTC
CASTNLGTDPPPGANVLTF
>TRBJ1-1|-|few|TRBV7-2
TGTGCCAGCAGCCTCCGAGCGACTGAAGCTTTCTTT
CASSLRATEAFF
>TRBJ1-1|-|few|TRBV4-1
TGCGCCAGCAGGGGTCCCCTTAGGGACACTGAAGCTTTCTTT
CASRGPLRDTEAFF
>TRBJ2-7|TRBD2|-|TRBV6-5
TGTGCCAGTCGAAGGGGACTAGCCTACGAGCAGTACTTC
CASRRGLAYEQYF
>TRBJ2-1|-|once|TRBV18
TGTGCCAGCTCACCGGTCCGGGTCGACTACAATGAGCAGTTCTTC
CASSPVRVDYNEQFF